The 16 T cell receptor beta chains reported below all come from one sample, sequenced in a study of CD8 T cells in ankylosing spondylitis. TCRdb redid the calling of the 5' RACE reads with MiXCR, one entry per CDR3 protein. This table holds 200,000 to 300,000 distinct CDR3 sequences, about 10% found once. Sequences were obtained from blood, either unsorted or a sorted T cell fraction (not recorded which). The receptors here all came from a male donor with ankylosing spondylitis or in good health (not recorded which).

This clonotype was found a few times. This sequence joins TRBV18 and TRBJ2-2; no clear D. Deletions cut 4 bases from V and 4 bases from J, with 13 bases between. This CDR3 has 15 residues. The germline gives CDR1 KGHSH, CDR2 LQKENI. CDR3 loop: CASSRRSGPTGELFF. CDR3 sequence (DNA): TGTGCCAGCTCACGCAGGTCAGGACCCACCGGGGAGCTGTTTTTT.

This clonotype has ten or more counts. The chain couples TRBV6-1 to TRBJ1-1; D remains unclear. Trimming shortened V by 1 base and J by 6 bases, and 9 bases separated the two germline ends. In germline, CDR1 is MNHNS, CDR2 SASEGT. The CDR3 length is 13 residues. Written as DNA, the CDR3 is TGTGCCAGCAGTGAAGGCGCCCCCCCTGAAGCTTTCTTT. Translation gives CASSEGAPPEAFF.

This clonotype was detected many times. This sequence joins TRBV10-3 and TRBJ2-1; TRBD2 matches at 7 bases. This CDR3 has 15 amino acids. Germline V gene sequence: CDR1 ENHRY, CDR2 SYGVKD. The J segment lost 9 bases and the V segment lost 3 bases, leaving 11 bases of the junction unmatched. The CDR3 loop is CAISEPGLSRGEQFF. DNA for the CDR3: TGTGCCATCAGTGAACCGGGACTATCCCGCGGTGAGCAGTTCTTC.

This clonotype was observed at least ten times. The chain has TRBV29-1 and TRBJ2-7; D call uncertain. The CDR3 is 13 amino acids. V was cut by 7 bases and J by 6 bases, with 19 bases left in between. Germline-derived CDR1 and CDR2 are SQVTM and ANQGSEA. CDR3 protein: CSAQQDRLAEQYF. The CDR3 nucleotides are TGCAGCGCCCAGCAGGACCGGTTGGCCGAGCAGTACTTC.

This clonotype was detected a few times. The chain carries TRBV4-2 and TRBJ2-3; TRBD1 or TRBD2 may be the D gene (6 bases each). The CDR3 sequence is 16 residues long. Germline V CDR1 and CDR2: LGHNA, YNFKEQ. Deletions cut 0 bases from V and 1 base from J, with 11 bases between. The CDR3 region is CASSQEWGAGTDTQYF. CDR3 DNA: TGTGCCAGCAGCCAAGAGTGGGGGGCCGGCACAGATACGCAGTATTTT.

The J gene is TRBJ1-1, the V gene TRBV19, with TRBD1 matching over 10 bases. Trimming took 5 bases from V and 2 from J; bases not matched to a gene: 5. The germline gives CDR1 LNHDA, CDR2 SQIVND (reference sequence). This CDR3 comprises 15 residues. In DNA form, the CDR3 reads TGTGCCAGTAGTCCCCGGGACAGGGGAAACACTGAAGCTTTCTTT. This gives the protein CASSPRDRGNTEAFF.

This chain links TRBV27 with TRBJ2-7; D unresolved. Trimming cost V 5 bases and J 3 bases, with 23 bases left between them. The CDR3 covers 17 residues. CDR1 MNHEY and CDR2 SMNVEV come from the germline V gene (reference sequence). CDR3 in amino acids: CASSPLAHPAAHYEQYF. In DNA form, the CDR3 reads TGTGCCAGCAGTCCGCTGGCCCATCCAGCAGCTCACTACGAGCAGTACTTC.

This clonotype was counted many times. Its ends do not fully match the called genes, so a read error is possible. The genes are TRBV12-3 or TRBV12-4 and TRBJ2-7; TRBD2 is a possible D gene (6 bases). This CDR3 contains 13 residues. CDR3 sequence (DNA): TGTGCTAGCACTTCTTGGGACTTCCACGAGCAGTACTTC. Its protein product is CASTSWDFHEQYF.

In its sample, this clonotype was seen a few times. This chain uses TRBV12-3 or TRBV12-4 with TRBJ1-5; maybe TRBD1 (6 bases). The V and J ends lost 8 bases and 5 bases respectively, with 16 bases between them. The CDR3 spans 14 residues. The CDR3 reads CASRGLQGHQPQHF. The CDR3 coding sequence is TGTGCCAGCCGGGGCCTCCAGGGGCATCAGCCCCAGCATTTT.

At least ten counts were recorded for this clonotype. This chain links TRBV7-6 with TRBJ2-3, with D unresolved. This CDR3 spans 11 amino acids. The ends were cut back, 4 bases at V and 6 bases at J, with 5 bases in the middle. Germline CDR1 SGHVS, CDR2 FNYEAQ. CDR3 in DNA: TGTGCCAGCAGCTATGCGGATACGCAGTATTTT. This encodes CASSYADTQYF.

Many counts were recorded for this clonotype. The genes are TRBV12-3 or TRBV12-4 and TRBJ2-1, with 9 bases that match TRBD1. V was pared by 1 base and J by 4 bases, with 2 bases of the junction left unmatched. The CDR3 sequence is 15 residues long. The CDR3 here is CASSLEQGAYNEQFF. The DNA of the CDR3 is TGTGCCAGCAGTTTAGAACAGGGGGCGTACAATGAGCAGTTCTTC.

This clonotype was recorded at least ten times. CDR3 protein: CAISDSAGEDPEAFF. CDR3 coding DNA: TGTGCCATCAGTGACTCAGCAGGGGAGGATCCTGAAGCTTTCTTT. This chain links TRBV10-3 with TRBJ1-1, with a tentative D call TRBD1 (6 bases). CDR3 length: 15 residues. V gave up 3 bases and J gave up 6 bases, with 17 bases separating them. Per the germline V gene, CDR1 is ENHRY and CDR2 is SYGVKD.

This clonotype has only a few counts. This chain connects TRBV7-3 to TRBJ2-2; unclear D gene. Trimming stripped 0 bases from V and 2 bases from J, with 7 bases between. The length of the CDR3 is 15 residues. Germline-derived CDR1 and CDR2 are SGHTA and FQGTGA. CDR3 bases: TGTGCCAGCAGCTTAACCGCGGTTAACACCGGGGAGCTGTTTTTT. It yields the protein CASSLTAVNTGELFF.

V is TRBV5-4 and J is TRBJ1-1; unclear D gene. V shed 0 bases and J shed 1 base, with 7 bases lying between them. Germline V gene sequence: CDR1 SGHNT, CDR2 YYREEE (reference sequence). This CDR3 region has 14 residues. DNA for the CDR3: TGTGCCAGCAGCTTGGCCGTAAGGAACACTGAAGCTTTCTTT. Its translation: CASSLAVRNTEAFF.

Only a few counts were recorded for this clonotype. The chain links TRBV5-1 to TRBJ2-3; no clear D gene. This CDR3 has 14 amino acids. Germline values: CDR1 SGHRS, CDR2 YFSETQ. V was trimmed by 4 bases and J by 3 bases, leaving 12 bases between them. Written as DNA, the CDR3 is TGCGCCAGCAGCCGAACTACCCAGACAGATACGCAGTATTTT. Translated, it gives CASSRTTQTDTQYF.

V usage is TRBV18 and J usage is TRBJ2-5, with TRBD1 as a possible D gene (5 bases). V gave up 3 bases and J gave up 1 base, with 9 bases separating them. Germline CDR1 and CDR2: KGHSH and LQKENI. The CDR3 has 14 residues. CDR3 nucleotide sequence: TGTGCCAGCTCACCGACAGAGTTCCAAGAGACCCAGTACTTC. This gives the protein CASSPTEFQETQYF.